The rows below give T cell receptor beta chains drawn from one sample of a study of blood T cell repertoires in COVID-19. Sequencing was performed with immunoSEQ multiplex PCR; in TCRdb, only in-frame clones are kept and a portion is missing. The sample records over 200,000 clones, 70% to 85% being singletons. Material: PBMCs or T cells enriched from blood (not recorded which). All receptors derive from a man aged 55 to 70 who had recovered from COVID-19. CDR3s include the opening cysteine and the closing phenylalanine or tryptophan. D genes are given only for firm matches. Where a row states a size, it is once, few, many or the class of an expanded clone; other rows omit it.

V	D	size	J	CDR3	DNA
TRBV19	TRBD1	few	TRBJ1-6	CASSMGQYNSPLHF	TGTGCCAGTAGTATGGGACAGTATAATTCACCCCTCCACTTT
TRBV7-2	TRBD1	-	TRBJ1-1	CASSLGQKNTEAFF	TGTGCCAGCAGCTTGGGACAGAAGAACACTGAAGCTTTCTTT
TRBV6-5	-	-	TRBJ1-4	CASREVFPTNEKLFF	TGTGCCAGCAGGGAGGTTTTCCCAACTAATGAAAAACTGTTTTTT
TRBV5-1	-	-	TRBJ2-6	CASSLRQNSGANVLTF	TGCGCCAGCAGCTTGCGACAGAACTCTGGGGCCAACGTCCTGACTTTC
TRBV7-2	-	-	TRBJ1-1	CASSLGMNTEAFF	TGTGCCAGCAGCTTAGGTATGAACACTGAAGCTTTCTTT
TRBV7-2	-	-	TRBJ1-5	CASSLSGGGEPQHF	TGTGCCAGCAGCTTATCGGGGGGAGGTGAGCCCCAGCATTTT
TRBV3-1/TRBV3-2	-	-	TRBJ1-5	CASSQGRASNQPQHF	TGTGCCAGCAGCCAAGGGCGGGCTAGCAATCAGCCCCAGCATTTT
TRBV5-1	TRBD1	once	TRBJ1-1	CASSFGQATSTEAFF	TGCGCCAGCAGCTTCGGACAGGCCACTTCCACTGAAGCTTTCTTT
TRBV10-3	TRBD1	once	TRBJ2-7	CAIKGQGALFEQYF	TGTGCCATCAAAGGACAGGGGGCGCTTTTCGAGCAGTACTTC
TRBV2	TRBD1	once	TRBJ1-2	CASRIPGPGQNVSYGYTF	TGTGCCAGCAGGATCCCTGGCCCGGGACAGAACGTTAGCTATGGCTACACCTTC
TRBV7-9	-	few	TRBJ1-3	CASSLSAVGNTIYF	TGTGCCAGCAGCTTATCCGCGGTAGGAAACACCATATATTTT
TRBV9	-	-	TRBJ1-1	CASSVDTNTEAFF	TGTGCCAGCAGCGTAGACACGAACACTGAAGCTTTCTTT
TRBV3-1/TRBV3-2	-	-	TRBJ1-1	CASSQLATGNTEAFF	TGTGCCAGCAGCCAACTGGCAACGGGGAACACTGAAGCTTTCTTT
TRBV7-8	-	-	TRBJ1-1	CASSLGRWSTEAFF	TGTGCCAGCAGCTTAGGGAGGTGGAGCACTGAAGCTTTCTTT
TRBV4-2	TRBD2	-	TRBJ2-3	CASSQKGLAGSLASTDTQYF	TGTGCCAGCAGCCAGAAGGGACTAGCGGGGTCTCTAGCGAGCACAGATACGCAGTATTTT
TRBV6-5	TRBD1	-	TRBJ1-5	CASRQGNQPQHF	TGTGCCAGCAGACAGGGGAATCAGCCCCAGCATTTT
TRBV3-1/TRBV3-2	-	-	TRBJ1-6	CASSLGSRQNFYYNSPLHF	TGTGCCAGCAGCCTCGGCTCAAGACAGAATTTCTACTATAATTCACCCCTCCACTTT
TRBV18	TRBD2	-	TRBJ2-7	CASSPSGGLAYEQYF	TGTGCCAGCTCACCGAGCGGGGGGCTCGCCTACGAGCAGTACTTC
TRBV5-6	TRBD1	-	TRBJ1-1	CASSLYDRVVDTEAFF	TGTGCCAGCAGCTTATACGACAGGGTAGTAGACACTGAAGCTTTCTTT
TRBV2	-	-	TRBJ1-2	CASSDSERSAGRSYTF	TGTGCCAGCAGTGATTCGGAGCGATCGGCGGGGAGAAGCTACACCTTC
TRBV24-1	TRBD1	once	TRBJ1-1	CATSEDGTGSEAFF	TGTGCCACCAGTGAAGATGGGACAGGATCTGAAGCTTTCTTT
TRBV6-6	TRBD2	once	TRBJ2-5	CASSPRTSGAETQYF	TGTGCCAGCAGTCCTCGGACTAGCGGGGCGGAGACCCAGTACTTC
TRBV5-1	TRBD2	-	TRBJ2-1	CASRGSLAINEQFF	TGCGCCAGCAGGGGGTCACTAGCGATCAATGAGCAGTTCTTC
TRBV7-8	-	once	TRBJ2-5	CASSPRPETQYF	TGTGCCAGCAGCCCGAGGCCGGAGACCCAGTACTTC
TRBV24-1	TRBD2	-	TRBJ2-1	CATSDRLAASYNEQFF	TGTGCCACCAGTGACAGACTAGCGGCATCCTACAATGAGCAGTTCTTC
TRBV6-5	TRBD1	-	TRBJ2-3	CASSSGGRRDTQYF	TGTGCCAGCAGCTCAGGGGGTCGGAGAGATACGCAGTATTTT
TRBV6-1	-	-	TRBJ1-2	CASSEERRAYGYTF	TGTGCCAGCAGTGAAGAGCGCAGGGCCTATGGCTACACCTTC
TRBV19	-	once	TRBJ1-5	CATSTGEYQPQHF	TGTGCCACTTCGACAGGAGAGTACCAGCCCCAGCATTTT
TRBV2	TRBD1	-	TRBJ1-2	CATKRDRINLNYGYTF	TGTGCCACCAAAAGGGACAGGATAAACCTTAACTATGGCTACACCTTC
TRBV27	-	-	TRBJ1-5	CASSSIPPGAINQPQHF	TGTGCCAGCAGTTCAATCCCCCCAGGGGCGATCAATCAGCCCCAGCATTTT
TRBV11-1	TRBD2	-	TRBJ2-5	CASSPGEGRGETQYF	TGTGCCAGCAGCCCAGGAGAGGGGCGGGGGGAGACCCAGTACTTC
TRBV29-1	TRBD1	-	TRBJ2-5	CSVEARGRKTQYF	TGCAGCGTTGAAGCCAGGGGGCGGAAGACCCAGTACTTC
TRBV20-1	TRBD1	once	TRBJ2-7	CSASWLKSGQGVTYEQYF	TGCAGTGCTAGTTGGTTGAAGAGCGGACAGGGGGTAACCTACGAGCAGTACTTC
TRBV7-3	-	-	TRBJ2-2	CASSLHAQAPGELFF	TGTGCCAGCAGCTTACACGCTCAGGCTCCCGGGGAGCTGTTTTTT
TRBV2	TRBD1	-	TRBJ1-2	CASSPRDSYGYTF	TGTGCCAGCAGTCCCCGGGACAGTTATGGCTACACCTTC
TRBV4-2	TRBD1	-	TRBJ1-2	CASSPATGSAYGYTF	TGTGCCAGCAGCCCCGCGACAGGGTCCGCCTATGGCTACACCTTC
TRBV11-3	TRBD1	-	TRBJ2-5	CASSLGQGGRETQYF	TGTGCCAGCAGCTTAGGACAGGGGGGGCGAGAGACCCAGTACTTC
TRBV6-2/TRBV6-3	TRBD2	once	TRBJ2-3	CASSPPGLAGAEAQYF	TGTGCCAGCAGCCCCCCCGGGCTAGCGGGGGCCGAGGCGCAGTATTTT
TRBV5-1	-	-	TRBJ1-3	CASSLAGPSGNTIYF	TGCGCCAGCAGCTTGGCCGGTCCATCTGGAAACACCATATATTTT
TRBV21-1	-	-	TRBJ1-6	CAIWTAYNSPLHF	TGTGCCATCTGGACAGCCTATAATTCACCCCTCCACTTT
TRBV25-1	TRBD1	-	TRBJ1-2	CASSPPGGAWGYTF	TGTGCCAGCAGTCCCCCAGGGGGCGCTTGGGGCTACACCTTC
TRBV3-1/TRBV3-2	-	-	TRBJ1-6	CASSQQGYNSPLHF	TGTGCCAGCAGCCAACAGGGTTATAATTCACCCCTCCACTTT
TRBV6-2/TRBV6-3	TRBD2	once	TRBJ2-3	CASSFSGDSTDTQYF	TGTGCCAGCAGTTTTAGCGGGGATAGCACAGATACGCAGTATTTT
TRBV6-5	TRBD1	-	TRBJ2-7	CASSYPQSGGSYEQYF	TGTGCCAGCAGTTATCCCCAGTCAGGGGGCTCCTACGAGCAGTACTTC
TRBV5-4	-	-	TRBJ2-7	CASSFTGYNEQYF	TGTGCCAGCAGCTTCACAGGGTACAACGAGCAGTACTTC
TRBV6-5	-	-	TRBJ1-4	CASSPTGPNEKLFF	TGTGCCAGCAGCCCCACGGGTCCTAATGAAAAACTGTTTTTT
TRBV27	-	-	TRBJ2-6	CASSSLVSSGANVLTF	TGTGCCAGCAGTTCACTAGTTAGCTCTGGGGCCAACGTCCTGACTTTC
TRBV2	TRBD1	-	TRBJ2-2	CASSRDREGGELFF	TGTGCCAGCAGTCGGGACAGGGAGGGCGGGGAGCTGTTTTTT
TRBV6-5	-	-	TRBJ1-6	CASSYSTQGYSPLHF	TGTGCCAGCAGTTACTCGACCCAGGGGTACTCACCCCTCCACTTT
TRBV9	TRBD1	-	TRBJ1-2	CASSEQGEGGYTF	TGTGCCAGCAGCGAACAGGGGGAGGGTGGCTACACCTTC
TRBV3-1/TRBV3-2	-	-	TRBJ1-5	CASSQGRVNQPQHF	TGTGCCAGCAGCCAGGGCAGGGTGAACCAGCCCCAGCATTTT
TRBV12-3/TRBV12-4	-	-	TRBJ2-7	CASSFDGRWVQYF	TGTGCCAGCAGTTTTGATGGCAGGTGGGTGCAGTACTTC
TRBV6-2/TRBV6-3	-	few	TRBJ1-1	CASSFSMGGGTEAFF	TGTGCCAGCAGTTTTTCAATGGGGGGGGGAACTGAAGCTTTCTTT
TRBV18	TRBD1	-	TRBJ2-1	CASSPGQDPYNEQFF	TGTGCCAGCTCACCCGGACAGGACCCCTACAATGAGCAGTTCTTC
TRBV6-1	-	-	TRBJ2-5	CASSEGRVPETQYF	TGTGCCAGCAGTGAAGGGAGGGTACCAGAGACCCAGTACTTC
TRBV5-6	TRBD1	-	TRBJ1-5	CASSLAAQPGGPQHF	TGTGCCAGCAGCTTGGCCGCACAGCCAGGGGGGCCCCAGCATTTT
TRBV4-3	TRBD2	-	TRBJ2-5	CASSQVSGRVLAGGQETQYF	TGCGCCAGCAGCCAAGTATCGGGCAGGGTGCTAGCGGGGGGACAAGAGACCCAGTACTTC
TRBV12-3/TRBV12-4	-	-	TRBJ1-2	CASSRDTLYGYTF	TGTGCCAGCAGCAGGGACACACTGTATGGCTACACCTTC
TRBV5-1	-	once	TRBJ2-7	CASSSGIFPYEQYF	TGCGCCAGCAGTTCAGGGATTTTCCCCTACGAGCAGTACTTC